One sample yielded the 16 T cell receptor beta chains listed below, sequenced in a study of T cell responses to AZD1222 COVID-19 vaccine. Profiled with immunoSEQ multiplex PCR; TCRdb holds only in-frame clones, not every one. This sample has 25,000 to 35,000 clones; roughly nine tenths occur once, and the top ten carry 1% to 1.5%. The sequencing used peripheral blood, collected on day 0 of AZD1222 vaccination. The source of these receptors is an adult in good health.

The chain couples TRBV6-5 to TRBJ2-1; D gene ambiguous. Germline V gene lookup returns CDR1 MNHEY and CDR2 SVGAGI. The CDR3 is made up of 12 amino acids. Trimming took 5 bases from V and 6 from J, leaving 8 bases between them. The CDR3 DNA follows: TGTGCCAGCAGTCCTTCAGGCAATGAGCAGTTCTTC. It encodes CASSPSGNEQFF.

The chain uses TRBV6-2 or TRBV6-3 and TRBJ2-7, with 7 bases aligning to TRBD2. Germline V gene data show CDR1 as MNHEY and CDR2 as SVGEGT. V trimming: 6 bases; J trimming: 12 bases; junction bases outside the gene matches: 14. The CDR3 loop spans 13 amino acids. The CDR3 nucleotides are TGTGCCAGCAGCTCGGGACTGGCGGGGGTCGGGTACTTC. It encodes CASSSGLAGVGYF.

This chain uses TRBV12-5 with TRBJ2-2, with a possible D match to TRBD2 (6 bases). The length of the CDR3 is 17 residues. Germline V gene lookup returns CDR1 LGHNT and CDR2 FRNRAP. Trimming took off 2 bases at V and 5 bases at J, with 18 bases between the two ends. The CDR3 bases are TGTGCTAGTGGTTTGTCCCCCGCCGGGACTGCAACCGGGGAGCTGTTTTTT. This codes for CASGLSPAGTATGELFF.

The chain joins TRBV25-1 to TRBJ1-2; D ambiguous. The CDR3 covers 14 residues. Germline loops: CDR1 MGHDK, CDR2 SYGVNS. Trimming took off 6 bases at V and 4 bases at J, with 15 bases between the two ends. The CDR3 coding sequence is TGTGCCAGCAGCCGGACGGCCAGTTCCTATGGCTACACCTTC. Its protein product is CASSRTASSYGYTF.

The chain joins TRBV28 to TRBJ2-7; a possible D gene is TRBD2 (5 bases). Trimming took 6 bases from V and 0 from J, leaving 15 bases between them. CDR1 and CDR2 from the germline V gene are MDHEN and SYDVKM. The CDR3 covers 15 residues. CDR3 in DNA: TGTGCCAGCAGACCTCTCGGGGTCTCCTCCTACGAGCAGTACTTC. This encodes CASRPLGVSSYEQYF.

The genes are TRBV5-1 and TRBJ2-2; no clear D. Trimming removed 0 bases from V and 3 bases from J, with 6 bases in between. CDR3 length: 14 amino acids. From germline, CDR1 is SGHRS and CDR2 YFSETQ. This CDR3 reads CASSLGTYTGELFF. Here the CDR3 DNA reads TGCGCCAGCAGCTTGGGCACCTACACCGGGGAGCTGTTTTTT.

CDR3 residues: CASRSAGTQEQTQYF. CDR3 sequence (DNA): TGCGCCAGCCGAAGTGCCGGGACTCAGGAACAGACCCAGTACTTC. The chain employs TRBV5-1 and TRBJ2-5; weak D call: TRBD2 (6 bases). Per germline, CDR1 SGHRS and CDR2 YFSETQ. Trimming took 7 bases from V and 6 from J, leaving 22 bases between them. CDR3 length: 15 residues.

The rearrangement links TRBV6-2 or TRBV6-3 to TRBJ1-3, with TRBD1 identical over 7 bases. The CDR3 is 20 amino acids. The germline V gene encodes CDR1 MNHEY and CDR2 SVGEGT. V shed 1 base, J shed 4 bases, and the junction held 19 bases outside the gene matches. CDR3 region: CASSYLRGQHYRLSGNTIYF. The CDR3, as DNA: TGTGCCAGCAGTTACTTACGGGGACAGCATTACCGTCTTTCCGGAAACACCATATATTTT.

V gene TRBV10-3 combines with J gene TRBJ2-7, with D perhaps matching TRBD1 or TRBD2 (5 bases each). V dropped 3 bases and J dropped 2 bases, with 11 bases sitting between them. Germline V lookup: CDR1 ENHRY, CDR2 SYGVKD. This CDR3 contains 14 residues. The CDR3 reads CAISDGDGTYEQYF. CDR3 in DNA: TGTGCCATCAGTGACGGGGACGGCACCTACGAGCAGTACTTC.

The chain joins TRBV25-1 to TRBJ2-1; 16 bases are shared with TRBD2. The junction had 5 bases not matched to a gene; V was cut back by 2 bases and J by 10 bases. There are 16 residues in the CDR3. Germline loops: CDR1 MGHDK, CDR2 SYGVNS. CDR3 sequence: CASSETGTSGRVEQFF. Written as DNA, the CDR3 is TGTGCCAGCAGTGAAACCGGGACTAGCGGGAGGGTGGAGCAGTTCTTC.

The V call is TRBV6-4, the J call TRBJ2-1; D gene unclear. Germline CDR1 and CDR2: MRHNA and SNTAGT. The CDR3 sequence is 15 residues long. Trimming stripped 2 bases from V and 1 base from J, with 9 bases between. The CDR3 DNA is TGTGCCAGCAGTGACAAGCCCTTTTCCTACAATGAGCAGTTCTTC. It encodes CASSDKPFSYNEQFF.

V usage is TRBV19 and J usage is TRBJ1-1; 10 nucleotides agree with TRBD1. Germline CDR1 LNHDA, CDR2 SQIVND (reference sequence). The length of the CDR3 is 14 residues. Losses at the gene ends were 5 bases for V and 11 bases for J; bases not matched to a gene: 11. CDR3 residues: CASSPAGTGDEAFF. The DNA of the CDR3 is TGTGCCAGTAGTCCTGCCGGGACAGGGGACGAGGCTTTCTTT.

V gene TRBV11-3 combines with J gene TRBJ2-7; 10 nucleotides agree with TRBD2. The CDR3 consists of 13 residues. Germline V gene lookup returns CDR1 SGHNT and CDR2 YENEEA. With V trimmed by 8 bases and J by 5 bases, 6 bases remained unmatched. The CDR3 DNA sequence: TGTGCCAGCTCCCCTAGCGGGAGTCACGAGCAGTACTTC. This encodes CASSPSGSHEQYF.

V and J are TRBV20-1 and TRBJ2-1, with a tentative D call TRBD2 (5 bases). V was pared by 6 bases and J by 8 bases, with 11 bases between. The germline CDR1 and CDR2 sequences are DFQATT and SNEGSKA (reference sequence). This CDR3 is 11 amino acids long. The CDR3 sequence is CSALRTYEQFF. CDR3 in DNA: TGCAGTGCCTTACGGACTTATGAGCAGTTCTTC.

The chain couples TRBV5-1 to TRBJ2-5; D is perhaps TRBD1 (5 bases). The length of the CDR3 is 15 residues. Trimming shortened V by 1 base and J by 3 bases, and 13 bases separated the two germline ends. The V gene's germline CDR1 is SGHRS and CDR2 YFSETQ. The CDR3: CASSLRQGVKETQYF. The CDR3 DNA is TGCGCCAGCAGCTTGAGGCAGGGTGTTAAAGAGACCCAGTACTTC.

The chain couples TRBV5-1 to TRBJ1-3; D ambiguous. The V gene's germline CDR1 is SGHRS and CDR2 YFSETQ. Deletions cut 4 bases from V and 0 bases from J, with 20 bases between. This CDR3 has 18 amino acids. The CDR3 spells CASSPEAGTRFSGNTIYF. The CDR3 nucleotides are TGCGCCAGCAGCCCTGAGGCCGGAACGAGATTCTCTGGAAACACCATATATTTT.